This paragraph reports one TCR beta chain. The data are from a study of T-cell memory formation after mild COVID-19. TCRdb re-called the 5' RACE reads through MiXCR, storing one row per CDR3 protein. The sample holds 350,000 or so distinct CDR3 sequences; 10% to 15% are singletons and the top ten take over 20%. Germline assignment: CDR1 SGHTA and CDR2 FQGNSA. The ends lost 1 base at V and 5 bases at J; junction bases unmatched: 5. The CDR3 has 16 residues. Sequencing was done on a sample of PBMCs or a T cell subset sorted from them (not recorded which). The V and J genes are TRBV7-2 and TRBJ1-6; the match to TRBD1 covers 7 bases. The receptor's source is a young man who had mild COVID-19 (a few samples of this study predate the infection). Cell type and time point are not known. For the CDR3, the DNA is TGTGCCAGCAGCTTAGATTCGGGGACAGATAATTCACCCCTCCACTTT. Protein sequence: CASSLDSGTDNSPLHF.